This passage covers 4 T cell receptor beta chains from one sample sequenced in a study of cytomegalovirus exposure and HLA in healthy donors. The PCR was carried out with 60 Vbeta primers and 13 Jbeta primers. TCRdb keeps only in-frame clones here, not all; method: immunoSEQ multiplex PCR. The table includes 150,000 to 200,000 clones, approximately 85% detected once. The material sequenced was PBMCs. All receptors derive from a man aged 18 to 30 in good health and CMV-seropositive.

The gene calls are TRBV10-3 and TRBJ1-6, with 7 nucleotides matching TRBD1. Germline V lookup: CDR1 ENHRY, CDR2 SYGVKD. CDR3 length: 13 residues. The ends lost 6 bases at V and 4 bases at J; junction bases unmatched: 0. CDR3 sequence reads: CAIRGQYNSPLHF. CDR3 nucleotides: TGTGCCATCAGGGGACAGTATAATTCACCCCTCCACTTT.

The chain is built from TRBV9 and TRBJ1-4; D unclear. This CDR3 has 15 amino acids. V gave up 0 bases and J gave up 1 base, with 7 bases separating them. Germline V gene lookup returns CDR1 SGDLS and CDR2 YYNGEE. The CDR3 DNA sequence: TGTGCCAGCAGCGTAGGGGCGGGAACTAATGAAAAACTGTTTTTT. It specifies CASSVGAGTNEKLFF.

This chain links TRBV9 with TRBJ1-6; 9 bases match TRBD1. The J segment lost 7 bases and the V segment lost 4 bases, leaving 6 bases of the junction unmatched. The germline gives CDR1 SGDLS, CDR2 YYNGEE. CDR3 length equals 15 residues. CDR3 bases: TGTGCCAGCAGCTCCGGGACAGGGCTCAATTCACCCCTCCACTTT. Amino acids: CASSSGTGLNSPLHF.

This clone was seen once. In DNA, the CDR3 is TGTGCCAGCGGCGGACAGGGGGTCTATGGCTACACCTTC. This translates into CASGGQGVYGYTF. This rearrangement joins TRBV6-1 to TRBJ1-2, with 10 bases lining up with TRBD1. The ends lost 8 bases at V and 4 bases at J; junction bases unmatched: 4. This CDR3 is 13 amino acids long. Germline V lookup: CDR1 MNHNS, CDR2 SASEGT.